This T cell receptor beta chain was captured in a study of T cell responses to AZD1222 COVID-19 vaccine. The germline CDR1 and CDR2 sequences are KGHSH and LQKENI. Trimming at V came to 8 bases and at J to 5 bases, leaving 7 bases not matched to a gene. The CDR3 length is 14 residues. Profiled with immunoSEQ multiplex PCR; TCRdb holds only in-frame clones, not every one. The table has about 120,000 clones, about 87% seen once. The chain combines TRBV18 with TRBJ1-1, with 11 bases aligning to TRBD1. The clonotype was recovered from an adult in good health. Sample: peripheral blood, taken on day 0 of AZD1222 vaccination. For the CDR3, the DNA is TGTGCCAGCCTCGGGACAGGGGGAGGTACTGAAGCTTTCTTT. Translating it yields CASLGTGGGTEAFF.